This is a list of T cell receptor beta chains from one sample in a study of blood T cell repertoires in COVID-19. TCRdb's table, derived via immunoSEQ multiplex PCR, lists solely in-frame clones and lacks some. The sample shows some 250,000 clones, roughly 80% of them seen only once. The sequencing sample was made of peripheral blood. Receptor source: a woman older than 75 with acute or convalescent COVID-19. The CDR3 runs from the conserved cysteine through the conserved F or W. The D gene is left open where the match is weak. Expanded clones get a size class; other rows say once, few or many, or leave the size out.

CASSPKTASYEQYF	TGTGCCAGCTCACCCAAGACAGCCTCCTACGAGCAGTACTTC	TRBJ2-7	NA	TRBV18	NA
CASSPRRGPAHEQFF	TGTGCCAGCAGTCCCAGACGAGGTCCCGCGCATGAGCAGTTCTTC	TRBJ2-1	NA	TRBV6-5	NA
CASSEFRGSQPQHF	TGTGCCAGCAGTGAATTTAGGGGGAGTCAGCCCCAGCATTTT	TRBJ1-5	NA	TRBV2	once
CASSLDRLYEQYF	TGTGCCAGCAGCTTAGACAGGCTATACGAGCAGTACTTC	TRBJ2-7	NA	TRBV7-2	NA
CATIKGQEPPEQYF	TGTGCCACCATCAAGGGACAGGAGCCTCCCGAGCAGTACTTC	TRBJ2-7	TRBD1	TRBV24-1	NA
CASSPDKSSYNEQFF	TGTGCCAGCAGCCCCGACAAAAGCTCCTACAATGAGCAGTTCTTC	TRBJ2-1	NA	TRBV2	once
CASSLRGGAFF	TGTGCCAGCAGTTTACGGGGAGGGGCTTTCTTT	TRBJ1-1	NA	TRBV12-3/TRBV12-4	NA
CASSPRRAPGTEAFF	TGTGCCAGCAGCCCGAGGAGGGCCCCCGGCACTGAAGCTTTCTTT	TRBJ1-1	NA	TRBV9	NA
CASSFDRTGEPQHF	TGTGCCAGCAGCTTCGACAGGACCGGGGAGCCCCAGCATTTT	TRBJ1-5	NA	TRBV7-2	NA
CASSDRGGHSTNEKLFF	TGTGCCAGCAGCGACAGGGGGGGGCATTCAACTAATGAAAAACTGTTTTTT	TRBJ1-4	TRBD1	TRBV3-1/TRBV3-2	NA
CASKSAGSPLHF	TGCGCCAGCAAATCGGCAGGATCACCCCTCCACTTT	TRBJ1-6	NA	TRBV10-2	NA
CASTTSSYNEQFF	TGTGCCAGCACGACTAGCTCCTACAATGAGCAGTTCTTC	TRBJ2-1	NA	TRBV5-4	NA
CASSFSGGYYNEQFF	TGTGCCAGCAGCTTTAGCGGAGGCTATTACAATGAGCAGTTCTTC	TRBJ2-1	NA	TRBV5-4	NA
CASSATTGPGNTIYF	TGTGCCAGCAGCGCAACGACAGGGCCTGGAAACACCATATATTTT	TRBJ1-3	TRBD1	TRBV9	NA
CATSRLGQGNSPLHF	TGTGCCACCAGCAGATTAGGACAGGGGAATTCACCCCTCCACTTT	TRBJ1-6	TRBD1	TRBV15	NA
CASSQGPGAFF	TGTGCCAGCAGCCAAGGGCCGGGAGCTTTCTTT	TRBJ1-1	NA	TRBV3-1/TRBV3-2	NA
CASKQGALTDTQYF	TGTGCCTCTAAACAGGGGGCGCTGACAGATACGCAGTATTTT	TRBJ2-3	TRBD1	TRBV19	once
CASSLGASWQGAQSNYGYTF	TGCGCCAGCAGCTTGGGGGCCTCCTGGCAGGGGGCGCAGTCTAACTATGGCTACACCTTC	TRBJ1-2	TRBD1	TRBV5-1	NA
CASSLVGSSYNSPLHF	TGCGCCAGCAGCTTGGTAGGGAGCTCCTATAATTCACCCCTCCACTTT	TRBJ1-6	NA	TRBV5-1	NA
CATSLPSTNEKLFF	TGTGCCACCAGCCTACCTTCAACTAATGAAAAACTGTTTTTT	TRBJ1-4	NA	TRBV15	NA
CAWSRQGDGNTIYF	TGTGCCTGGAGCCGACAGGGTGATGGAAACACCATATATTTT	TRBJ1-3	TRBD1	TRBV30	few
CASSGRGQGKSSPLHF	TGTGCCAGCAGTGGAAGGGGCCAGGGCAAGAGTTCACCCCTCCACTTT	TRBJ1-6	NA	TRBV7-2	NA
CAIKRQATNTEAFF	TGTGCCATCAAGAGACAGGCGACGAACACTGAAGCTTTCTTT	TRBJ1-1	NA	TRBV10-3	NA
CASSNNGNTIYF	TGTGCCAGCAGTAACAATGGAAACACCATATATTTT	TRBJ1-3	NA	TRBV6-6	NA
CASSPTGGNQPQHF	TGTGCCAGCTCACCGACGGGGGGCAATCAGCCCCAGCATTTT	TRBJ1-5	NA	TRBV18	NA
CASSETPMGQGMAGANVLTF	TGTGCCAGCAGTGAAACCCCTATGGGACAGGGCATGGCTGGGGCCAACGTCCTGACTTTC	TRBJ2-6	TRBD1	TRBV6-1	NA
CASSPGQGEDTQYF	TGTGCCAGCAGCCCAGGACAGGGGGAAGATACGCAGTATTTT	TRBJ2-3	TRBD1	TRBV5-8	NA
CASSRTIQGAGTGGLFF	TGTGCCAGCAGCCGGACCATACAGGGGGCAGGCACCGGGGGGCTGTTTTTT	TRBJ2-2	TRBD1	TRBV3-1/TRBV3-2	NA
CASSIGGGTQYF	TGTGCCAGCAGTATTGGGGGGGGGACCCAGTACTTC	TRBJ2-5	TRBD2	TRBV6-5	NA
CASSSGRATGELFF	TGTGCCAGCAGCTCCGGGAGGGCCACCGGGGAGCTGTTTTTT	TRBJ2-2	TRBD2	TRBV11-3	NA
CASSPGQVGQPQHF	TGTGCCAGCTCACCGGGACAGGTCGGTCAGCCCCAGCATTTT	TRBJ1-5	TRBD1	TRBV18	NA
CASSPGLAGLQETQYF	TGTGCCAGCTCACCAGGGCTAGCGGGTCTCCAAGAGACCCAGTACTTC	TRBJ2-5	TRBD2	TRBV18	NA
CASSTGQGLVGYTF	TGTGCCAGCAGCACGGGACAGGGACTTGTTGGCTACACCTTC	TRBJ1-2	TRBD1	TRBV5-4	few
CASSPPGLRGSSGNTIYF	TGTGCCAGCAGTCCTCCCGGATTGCGGGGCAGCTCTGGAAACACCATATATTTT	TRBJ1-3	NA	TRBV28	NA